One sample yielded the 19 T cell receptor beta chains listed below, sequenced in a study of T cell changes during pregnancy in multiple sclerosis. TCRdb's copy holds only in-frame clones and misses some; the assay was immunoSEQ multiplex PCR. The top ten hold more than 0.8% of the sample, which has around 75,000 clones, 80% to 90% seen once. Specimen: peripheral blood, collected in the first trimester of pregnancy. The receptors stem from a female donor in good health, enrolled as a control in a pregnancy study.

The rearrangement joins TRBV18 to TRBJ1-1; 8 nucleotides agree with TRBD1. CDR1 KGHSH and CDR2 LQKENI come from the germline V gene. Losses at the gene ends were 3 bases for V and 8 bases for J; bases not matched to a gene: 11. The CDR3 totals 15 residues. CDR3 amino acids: CASSPRDTGGSEAFF. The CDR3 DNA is TGTGCCAGCTCACCCCGAGACACAGGGGGGTCCGAAGCTTTCTTT.

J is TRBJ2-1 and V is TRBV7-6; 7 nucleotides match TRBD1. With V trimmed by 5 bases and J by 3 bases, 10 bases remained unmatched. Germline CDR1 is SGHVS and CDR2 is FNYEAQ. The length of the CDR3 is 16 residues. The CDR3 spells CASSPEEHRGYNEQFF. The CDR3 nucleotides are TGTGCCAGCAGCCCGGAGGAGCACAGGGGCTACAATGAGCAGTTCTTC.

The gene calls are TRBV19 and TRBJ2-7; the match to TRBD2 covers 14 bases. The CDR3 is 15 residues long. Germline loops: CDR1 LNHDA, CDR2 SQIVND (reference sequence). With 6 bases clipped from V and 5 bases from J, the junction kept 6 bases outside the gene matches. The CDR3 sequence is CASRKVTSGGDEQYF. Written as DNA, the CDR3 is TGTGCCAGTAGGAAGGTGACTAGCGGGGGGGACGAGCAGTACTTC. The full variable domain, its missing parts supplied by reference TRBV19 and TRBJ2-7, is DGGITQSPKYLFRKEGQNVTLSCEQNLNHDAMYWYRQDPGQGLRLIYYSQIVNDFQKGDIAEGYSVSREKKESFPLTVTSAQKNPTAFYLCASRKVTSGGDEQYFGPGTRLTVT.

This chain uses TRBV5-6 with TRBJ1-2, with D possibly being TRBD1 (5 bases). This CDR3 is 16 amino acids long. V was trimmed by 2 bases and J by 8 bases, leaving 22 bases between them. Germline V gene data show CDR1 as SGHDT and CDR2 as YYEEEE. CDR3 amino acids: CASSLVADRGRRGYTF. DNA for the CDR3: TGTGCCAGCAGCTTAGTGGCCGACCGGGGGAGGAGGGGCTACACCTTC.

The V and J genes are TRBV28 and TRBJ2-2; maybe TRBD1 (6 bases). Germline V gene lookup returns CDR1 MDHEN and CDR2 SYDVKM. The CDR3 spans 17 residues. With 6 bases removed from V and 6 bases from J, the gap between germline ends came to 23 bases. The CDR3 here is CASSTHPTGPDAGELFF. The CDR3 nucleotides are TGTGCCAGCAGCACTCATCCGACAGGACCTGACGCCGGGGAGCTGTTTTTT.

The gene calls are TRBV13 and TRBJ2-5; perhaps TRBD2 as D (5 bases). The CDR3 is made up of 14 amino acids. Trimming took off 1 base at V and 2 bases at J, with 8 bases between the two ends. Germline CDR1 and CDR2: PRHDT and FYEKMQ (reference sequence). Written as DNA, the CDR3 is TGTGCCAGCAGCTTAGTGGGAGTGCAAGAGACCCAGTACTTC. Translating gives CASSLVGVQETQYF.

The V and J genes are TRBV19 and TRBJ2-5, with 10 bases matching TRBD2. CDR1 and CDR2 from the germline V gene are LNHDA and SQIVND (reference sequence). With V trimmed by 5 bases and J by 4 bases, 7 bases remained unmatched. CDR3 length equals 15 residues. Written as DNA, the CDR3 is TGTGCCAGTAGTGGAGTAGCGGGGGGTGGAGAGACCCAGTACTTC. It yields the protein CASSGVAGGGETQYF.

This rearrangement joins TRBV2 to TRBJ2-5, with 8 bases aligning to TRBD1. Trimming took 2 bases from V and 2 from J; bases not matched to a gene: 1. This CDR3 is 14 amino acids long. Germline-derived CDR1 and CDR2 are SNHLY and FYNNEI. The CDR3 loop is CASSEHRGQETQYF. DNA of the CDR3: TGTGCCAGCAGTGAACACAGGGGGCAAGAGACCCAGTACTTC.

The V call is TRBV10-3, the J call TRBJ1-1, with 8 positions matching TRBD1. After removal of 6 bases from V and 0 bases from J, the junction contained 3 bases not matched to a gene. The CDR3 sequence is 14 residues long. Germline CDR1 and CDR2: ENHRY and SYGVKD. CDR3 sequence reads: CAIRGDRLNTEAFF. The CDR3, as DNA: TGTGCCATCAGGGGGGACAGGCTGAACACTGAAGCTTTCTTT.

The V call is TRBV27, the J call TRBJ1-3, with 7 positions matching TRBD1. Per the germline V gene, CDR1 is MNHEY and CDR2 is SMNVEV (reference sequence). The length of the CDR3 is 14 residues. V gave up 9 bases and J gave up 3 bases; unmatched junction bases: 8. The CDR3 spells CASSEGAGGNTIYF. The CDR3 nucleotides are TGTGCCAGTTCCGAGGGGGCGGGTGGAAACACCATATATTTT.

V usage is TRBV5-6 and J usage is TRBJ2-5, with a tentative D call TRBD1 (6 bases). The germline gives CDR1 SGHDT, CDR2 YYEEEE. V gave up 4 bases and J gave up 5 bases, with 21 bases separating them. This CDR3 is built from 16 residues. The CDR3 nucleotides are TGTGCCAGCAGCATTGTCGGGACACCCCCCGGGGAGACCCAGTACTTC. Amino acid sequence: CASSIVGTPPGETQYF.

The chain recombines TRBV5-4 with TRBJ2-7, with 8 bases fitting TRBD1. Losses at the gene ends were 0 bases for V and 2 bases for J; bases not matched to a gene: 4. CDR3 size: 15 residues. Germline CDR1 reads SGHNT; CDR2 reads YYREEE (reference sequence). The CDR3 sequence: CASSLVGTGPYEQYF. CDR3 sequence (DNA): TGTGCCAGCAGCTTGGTCGGGACAGGTCCCTACGAGCAGTACTTC.

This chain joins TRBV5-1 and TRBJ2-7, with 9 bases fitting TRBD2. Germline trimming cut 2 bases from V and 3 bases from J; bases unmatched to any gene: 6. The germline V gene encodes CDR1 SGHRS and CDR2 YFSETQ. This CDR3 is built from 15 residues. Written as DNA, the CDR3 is TGCGCCAGCAGCTTCGGAACTAGCGGGTTCTACGAGCAGTACTTC. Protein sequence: CASSFGTSGFYEQYF.

CDR3 sequence reads: CASSLAGGMNSPLHF. The CDR3 DNA follows: TGTGCCAGCAGCTTAGCAGGGGGCATGAATTCACCCCTCCACTTT. The gene calls are TRBV11-2 and TRBJ1-6, with TRBD1 matching over 8 bases. The germline V gene has CDR1 SGHAT and CDR2 FQNNGV. Losses at the gene ends were 1 base for V and 7 bases for J; bases not matched to a gene: 3. This CDR3 has 15 amino acids.

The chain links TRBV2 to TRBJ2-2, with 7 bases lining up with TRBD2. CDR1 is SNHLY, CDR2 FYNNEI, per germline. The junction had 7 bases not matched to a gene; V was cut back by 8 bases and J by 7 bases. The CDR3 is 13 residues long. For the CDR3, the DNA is TGTGCCAGCGCGAGGACGGGAGGCGGGGAGCTGTTTTTT. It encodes CASARTGGGELFF. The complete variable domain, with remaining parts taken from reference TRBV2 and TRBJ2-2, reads EPEVTQTPSHQVTQMGQEVILRCVPISNHLYFYWYRQILGQKVEFLVSFYNNEISEKSEIFDDQFSVERPDGSNFTLKIRSTKLEDSAMYFCASARTGGGELFFGEGSRLTVL.

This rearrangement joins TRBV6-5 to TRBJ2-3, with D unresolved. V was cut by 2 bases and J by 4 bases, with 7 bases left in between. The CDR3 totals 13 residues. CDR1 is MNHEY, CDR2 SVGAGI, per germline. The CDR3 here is CASSYATPDTQYF. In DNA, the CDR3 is TGTGCCAGCAGTTACGCGACTCCAGATACGCAGTATTTT.

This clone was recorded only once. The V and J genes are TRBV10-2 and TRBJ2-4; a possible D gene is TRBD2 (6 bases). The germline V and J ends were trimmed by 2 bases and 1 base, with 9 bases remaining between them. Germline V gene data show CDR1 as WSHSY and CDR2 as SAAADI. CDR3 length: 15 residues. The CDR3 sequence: CASSETGEAKNIQYF. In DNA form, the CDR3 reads TGCGCCAGCAGTGAGACGGGAGAGGCCAAAAACATTCAGTACTTC.

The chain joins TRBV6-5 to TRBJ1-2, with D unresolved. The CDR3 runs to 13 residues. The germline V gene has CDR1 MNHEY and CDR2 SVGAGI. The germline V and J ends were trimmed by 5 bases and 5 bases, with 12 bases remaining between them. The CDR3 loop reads CASSPTTEYGYTF. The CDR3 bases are TGTGCCAGCAGTCCAACGACTGAATATGGCTACACCTTC.

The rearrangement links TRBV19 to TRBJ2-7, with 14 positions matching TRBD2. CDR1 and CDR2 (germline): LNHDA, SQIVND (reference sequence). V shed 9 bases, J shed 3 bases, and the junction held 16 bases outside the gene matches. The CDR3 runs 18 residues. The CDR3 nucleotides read TGTGCCAGGCCAAGACTAGCGGGAGGGCCGCGGGGGGTCTACGAGCAGTACTTC. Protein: CARPRLAGGPRGVYEQYF.